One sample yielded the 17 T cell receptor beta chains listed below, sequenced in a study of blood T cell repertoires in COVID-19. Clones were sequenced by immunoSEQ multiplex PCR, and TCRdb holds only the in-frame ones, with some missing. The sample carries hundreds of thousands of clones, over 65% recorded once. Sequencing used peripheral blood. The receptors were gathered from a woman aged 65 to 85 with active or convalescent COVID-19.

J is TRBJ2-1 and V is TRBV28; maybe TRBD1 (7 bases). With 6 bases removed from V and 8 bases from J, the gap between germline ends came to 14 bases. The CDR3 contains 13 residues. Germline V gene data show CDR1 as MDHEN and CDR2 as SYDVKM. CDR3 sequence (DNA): TGTGCCAGCAGGACCCAGGGGGGCGATGAGCAGTTCTTC. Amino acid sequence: CASRTQGGDEQFF.

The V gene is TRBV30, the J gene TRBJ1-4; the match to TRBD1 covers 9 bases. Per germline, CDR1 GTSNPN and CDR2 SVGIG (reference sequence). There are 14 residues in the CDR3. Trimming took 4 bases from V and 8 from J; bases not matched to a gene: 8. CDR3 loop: CAWTQQGAREKLFF. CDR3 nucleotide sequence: TGTGCCTGGACCCAACAGGGGGCGCGGGAAAAACTGTTTTTT.

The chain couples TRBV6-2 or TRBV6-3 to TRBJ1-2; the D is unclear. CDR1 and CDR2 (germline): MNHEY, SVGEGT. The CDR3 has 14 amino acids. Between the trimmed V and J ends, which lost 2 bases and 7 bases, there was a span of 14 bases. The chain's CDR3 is CASSYLVQAGGYTF. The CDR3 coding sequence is TGTGCCAGCAGTTACCTCGTGCAGGCCGGTGGCTACACCTTC.

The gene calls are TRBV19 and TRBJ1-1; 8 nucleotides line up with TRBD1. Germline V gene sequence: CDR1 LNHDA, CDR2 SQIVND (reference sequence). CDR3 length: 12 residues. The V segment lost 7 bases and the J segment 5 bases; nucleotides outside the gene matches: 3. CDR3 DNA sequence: TGTGCCAGTACCCGGACAGGGACTGAAGCTTTCTTT. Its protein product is CASTRTGTEAFF.

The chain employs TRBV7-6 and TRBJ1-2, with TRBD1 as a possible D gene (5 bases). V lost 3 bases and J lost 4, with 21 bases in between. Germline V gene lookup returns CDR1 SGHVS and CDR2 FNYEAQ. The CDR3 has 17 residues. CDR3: CASSLGGLSRIRYGYTF. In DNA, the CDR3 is TGTGCCAGCAGCTTGGGGGGACTCTCGCGAATTCGCTATGGCTACACCTTC.

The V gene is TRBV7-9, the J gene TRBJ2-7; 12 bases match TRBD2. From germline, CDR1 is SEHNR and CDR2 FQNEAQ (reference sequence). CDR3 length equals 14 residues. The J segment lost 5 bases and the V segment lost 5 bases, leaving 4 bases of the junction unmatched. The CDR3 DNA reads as TGTGCCAGCAGCGGACTAGCGGGACCCCACGAGCAGTACTTC. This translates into CASSGLAGPHEQYF.

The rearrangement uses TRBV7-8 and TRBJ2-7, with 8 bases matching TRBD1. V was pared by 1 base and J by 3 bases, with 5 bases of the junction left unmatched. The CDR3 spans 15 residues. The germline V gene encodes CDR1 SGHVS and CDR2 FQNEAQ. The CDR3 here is CASSLEAGGIYEQYF. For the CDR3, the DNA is TGTGCCAGCAGCTTAGAAGCAGGGGGCATCTACGAGCAGTACTTC. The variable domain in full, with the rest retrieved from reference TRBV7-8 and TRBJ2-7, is GAGVSQSPRYKVAKRGQDVALRCDPISGHVSLFWYQQALGQGPEFLTYFQNEAQLDKSGLPSDRFFAERPEGSVSTLKIQRTQQEDSAVYLCASSLEAGGIYEQYFGPGTRLTVT.

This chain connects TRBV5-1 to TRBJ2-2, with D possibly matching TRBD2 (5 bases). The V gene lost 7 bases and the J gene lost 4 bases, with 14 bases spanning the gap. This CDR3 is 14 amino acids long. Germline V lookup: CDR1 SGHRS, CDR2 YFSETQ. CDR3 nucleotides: TGCGCCAGCGCTGTTGAGCGGCCCACCGGGGAGCTGTTTTTT. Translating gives CASAVERPTGELFF.

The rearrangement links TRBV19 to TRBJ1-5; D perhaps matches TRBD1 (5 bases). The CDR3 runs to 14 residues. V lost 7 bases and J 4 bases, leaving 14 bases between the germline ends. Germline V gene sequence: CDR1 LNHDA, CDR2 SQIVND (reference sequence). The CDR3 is CASTTRRGNQPQHF. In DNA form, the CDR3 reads TGTGCCAGTACCACCCGGCGGGGGAATCAGCCCCAGCATTTT.

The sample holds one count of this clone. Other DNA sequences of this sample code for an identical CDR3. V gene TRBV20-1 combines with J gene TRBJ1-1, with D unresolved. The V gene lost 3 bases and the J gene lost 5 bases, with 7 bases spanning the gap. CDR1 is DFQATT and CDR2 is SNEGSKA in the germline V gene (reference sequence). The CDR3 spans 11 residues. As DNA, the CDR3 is TGCAGTGCTAGCTCGGGGACTGAAGCTTTCTTT. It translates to CSASSGTEAFF.

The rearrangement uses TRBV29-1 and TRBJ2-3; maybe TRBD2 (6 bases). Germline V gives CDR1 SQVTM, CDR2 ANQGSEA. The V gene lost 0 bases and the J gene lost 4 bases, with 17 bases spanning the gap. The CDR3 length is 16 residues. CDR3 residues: CSVEDRRRGDADTQYF. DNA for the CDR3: TGCAGCGTTGAAGATCGACGGCGGGGAGATGCAGATACGCAGTATTTT.

The CDR3 sequence: CASSIGQGRPEQYF. Here the CDR3 DNA reads TGTGCCAGTAGTATAGGGCAGGGCCGCCCCGAGCAGTACTTC. The chain employs TRBV19 and TRBJ2-7, with a weak D call TRBD1 (5 bases). This CDR3 contains 14 residues. Germline-derived CDR1 and CDR2 are LNHDA and SQIVND (reference sequence). Trimming left V 1 base short and J 6 bases short, with 13 bases between.

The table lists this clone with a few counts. CDR3 sequence reads: CASSFRTGGAIYGANVLTF. The CDR3 DNA reads TGTGCCAGCAGCTTTCGGACAGGGGGCGCAATTTATGGGGCCAACGTCCTGACTTTC. The chain has TRBV7-9 and TRBJ2-6; 11 positions agree with TRBD1. CDR1 is SEHNR and CDR2 is FQNEAQ in the germline V gene (reference sequence). Germline trimming cut 3 bases from V and 3 bases from J; bases unmatched to any gene: 10. This CDR3 has 19 residues.

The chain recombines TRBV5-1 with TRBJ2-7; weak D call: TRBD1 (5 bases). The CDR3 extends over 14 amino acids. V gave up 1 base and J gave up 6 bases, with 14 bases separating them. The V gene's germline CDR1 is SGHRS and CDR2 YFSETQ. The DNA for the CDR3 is TGCGCCAGCAGCTTGAAAGGGGTGGAGATCGAGCAGTACTTC. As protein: CASSLKGVEIEQYF.

The CDR3 sequence is CAWARTSGDAHRELFF. The DNA of the CDR3 is TGTGCCTGGGCCAGGACTAGCGGGGACGCTCACCGGGAGCTGTTTTTT. V is TRBV30 and J is TRBJ2-2; 12 bases are a match to TRBD2. The germline V gene encodes CDR1 GTSNPN and CDR2 SVGIG (reference sequence). The V and J ends lost 5 bases and 9 bases, in that order; junction bases with no gene match: 13. The CDR3 loop spans 16 amino acids. Variable domain in full (rest from reference TRBV30 and TRBJ2-2): SQTIHQWPATLVQPVGSPLSLECTVEGTSNPNLYWYRQAAGRGLQLLFYSVGIGQISSEVPQNLSASRPQDRQFILSSKKLLLSDSGFYLCAWARTSGDAHRELFFGEGSRLTVL.

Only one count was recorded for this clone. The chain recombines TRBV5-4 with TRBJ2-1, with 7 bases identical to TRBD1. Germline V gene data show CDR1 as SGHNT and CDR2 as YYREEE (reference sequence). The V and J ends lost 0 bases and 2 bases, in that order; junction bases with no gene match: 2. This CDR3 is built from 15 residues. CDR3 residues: CASSLEQGTYNEQFF. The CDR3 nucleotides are TGTGCCAGCAGCTTGGAACAGGGGACCTACAATGAGCAGTTCTTC.

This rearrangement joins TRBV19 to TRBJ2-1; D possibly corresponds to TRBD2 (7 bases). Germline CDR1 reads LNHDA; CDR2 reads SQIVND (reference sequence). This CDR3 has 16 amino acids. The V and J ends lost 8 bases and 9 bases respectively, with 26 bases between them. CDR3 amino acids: CASAQWGGGREGEQFF. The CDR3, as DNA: TGTGCCAGTGCCCAATGGGGGGGCGGGAGAGAAGGTGAGCAGTTCTTC.